The T cell receptor (beta chain) described here comes from a study of cytomegalovirus exposure and HLA in healthy donors. Amplification used 60 Vbeta primers and 13 Jbeta primers. TCRdb's copy holds only in-frame clones and misses some; the assay was immunoSEQ multiplex PCR. The table records 210,000 or so clones, approximately 80% of them present only once. Concerning this clone itself: What it binds is not known.

Study findings and constraints: Common viral pathogens seemed, in a later analysis, to connect with several of the most significant clusters.

Germline CDR1 is SGHDT and CDR2 is YYEEEE. This CDR3 contains 15 residues. V was trimmed by 3 bases and J by 0 bases, leaving 13 bases between them. The specimen was PBMCs. The gene calls are TRBV5-6 and TRBJ2-7; D is possibly TRBD1 (6 bases). The clonotype originates from a woman aged 45 to 65 in good health and CMV-seropositive. CDR3 region: CASSSRTESSYEQYF. The CDR3 DNA is TGTGCCAGCAGCTCGCGGACAGAGAGCTCCTACGAGCAGTACTTC.